What follows is one T cell receptor (beta chain) and its context. The data derive from a study of blood T cell repertoires in COVID-19. Looking at the study overall: Spain, Italy and the United States supplied samples that represented acute and convalescent COVID-19.

With 2 bases clipped from V and 1 base from J, the junction kept 5 bases outside the gene matches. This CDR3 is 17 amino acids long. CDR1 and CDR2 from the germline V gene are SGHDN and FVKESK. Assay used: immunoSEQ multiplex PCR; TCRdb lists only in-frame clones, some missing. This table has over 120,000 clones, 75% to 85% appearing once. The source is a man aged 65 to 79 who had recovered from COVID-19. What was sequenced was peripheral blood. The chain uses TRBV14 and TRBJ2-7; 13 nucleotides line up with TRBD2. In nucleotides, the CDR3 is TGTGCCAGCAGCCAAAGGACTAGCGGGAGACCTTCCTACGAGCAGTACTTC. This encodes CASSQRTSGRPSYEQYF.